Included here is one T cell receptor beta chain sequence, with context. The data are from a study of blood T cell repertoires in COVID-19. Study in general: From T cells, B-cell-depleted T cells, or PBMCs came the material, which was cDNA or gDNA.

In the original analysis: Researchers report that nucleated cell counts were estimated from reference gene primer amplification. Sequencing used immunoSEQ multiplex PCR; TCRdb keeps in-frame clones, though not all of them. The V and J calls and clone size are taken from that table; D and trimming were inferred from the DNA. Altogether approximately 69,000 clones are present, 70% to 75% being singletons, with the ten largest covering about 20%. The CDR3 consists of 16 residues. Trimming removed 2 bases from V and 7 bases from J, with 17 bases in between. The germline CDR1 and CDR2 sequences are SGHTA and FQGTGA.

This sequence joins TRBV7-3 and TRBJ2-2, with D uncertain. Sequencing was carried out using peripheral blood. The source of this sequence is a man between 60 and 70 years old with acute or convalescent COVID-19. The CDR3 region has the DNA TGTGCCAGCAGCTTACTGGGTTCCGGAGCAAACGGGGAGCTGTTTTTT. The encoded protein is CASSLLGSGANGELFF.